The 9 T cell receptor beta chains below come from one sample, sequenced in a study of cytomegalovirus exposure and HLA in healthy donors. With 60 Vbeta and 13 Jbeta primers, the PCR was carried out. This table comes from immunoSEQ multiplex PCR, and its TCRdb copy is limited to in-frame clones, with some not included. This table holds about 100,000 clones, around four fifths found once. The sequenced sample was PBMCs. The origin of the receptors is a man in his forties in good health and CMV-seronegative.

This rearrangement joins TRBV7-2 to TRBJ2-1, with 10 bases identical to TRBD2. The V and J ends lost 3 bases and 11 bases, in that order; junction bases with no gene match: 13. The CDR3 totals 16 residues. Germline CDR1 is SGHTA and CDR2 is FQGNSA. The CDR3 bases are TGTGCCAGCAGCTTCACGACTAGCGGGTCTGGGACGAAGCAGTTCTTC. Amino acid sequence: CASSFTTSGSGTKQFF.

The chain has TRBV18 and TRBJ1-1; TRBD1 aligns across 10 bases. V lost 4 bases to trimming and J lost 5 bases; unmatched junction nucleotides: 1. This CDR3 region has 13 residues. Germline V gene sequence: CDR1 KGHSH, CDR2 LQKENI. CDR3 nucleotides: TGTGCCAGCTCACGGACAGGGGGTACTGAAGCTTTCTTT. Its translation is CASSRTGGTEAFF.

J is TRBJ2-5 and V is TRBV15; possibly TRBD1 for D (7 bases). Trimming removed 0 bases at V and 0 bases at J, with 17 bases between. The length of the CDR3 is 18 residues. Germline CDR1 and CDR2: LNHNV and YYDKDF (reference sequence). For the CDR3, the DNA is TGTGCCACCAGCAGAGATCAAGAGGAGGGGGCGAACCAAGAGACCCAGTACTTC. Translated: CATSRDQEEGANQETQYF.

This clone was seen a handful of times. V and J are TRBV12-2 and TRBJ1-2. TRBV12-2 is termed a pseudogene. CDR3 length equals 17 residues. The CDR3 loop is CASRLEGWKGPRDGYTF. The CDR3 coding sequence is TGTGCAAGTCGCTTAGAAGGTTGGAAGGGCCCGAGGGATGGCTACACCTTC.

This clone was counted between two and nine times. CDR3 residues: CASTPAGRDLNTEAFF. In DNA form, the CDR3 reads TGTGCCAGCACCCCCGCCGGTCGGGACTTGAACACTGAAGCTTTCTTT. The chain joins TRBV7-2 to TRBJ1-1, with D possibly being TRBD1 (5 bases). V gave up 7 bases and J gave up 0 bases, with 18 bases separating them. Germline CDR1 SGHTA, CDR2 FQGNSA. The CDR3 is made up of 16 amino acids.

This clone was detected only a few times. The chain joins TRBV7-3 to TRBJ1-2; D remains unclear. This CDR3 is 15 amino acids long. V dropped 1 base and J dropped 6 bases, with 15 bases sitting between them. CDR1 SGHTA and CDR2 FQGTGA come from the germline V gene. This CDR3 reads CASSLINGGEDGYTF. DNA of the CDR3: TGTGCCAGCAGCTTAATTAACGGTGGGGAGGATGGCTACACCTTC.

Here the CDR3 reads CASSSGGRGYTF. CDR3 nucleotide sequence: TGTGCCAGCAGCTCAGGGGGCCGAGGCTACACCTTC. The V call is TRBV6-6, the J call TRBJ1-2; 8 positions agree with TRBD1. Germline CDR1 and CDR2: MNHNY and SVGAGI (reference sequence). Unmatched junction bases numbered 5, after V lost 6 bases and J lost 8 bases. The CDR3 has 12 residues.

As DNA, the CDR3 is TGCGCCAGCAGCCAAGATCCGGACGGAGGTGAAAAACTGTTTTTT. Protein product: CASSQDPDGGEKLFF. The rearrangement joins TRBV4-3 to TRBJ1-4; D gene unclear. Germline-derived CDR1 and CDR2 are LGHNA and YSLEER. The CDR3 spans 15 residues. V lost 0 bases, J lost 7 bases, and 12 bases lay in between.

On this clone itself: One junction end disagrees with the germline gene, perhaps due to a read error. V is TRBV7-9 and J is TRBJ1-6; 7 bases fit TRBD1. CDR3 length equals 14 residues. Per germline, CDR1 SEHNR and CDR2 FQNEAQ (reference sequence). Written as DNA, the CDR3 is TGTTCCAGCAGCTGGGGGACAGAGACTTTCCCCCTCCACTTT. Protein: CSSSWGTETFPLHF.